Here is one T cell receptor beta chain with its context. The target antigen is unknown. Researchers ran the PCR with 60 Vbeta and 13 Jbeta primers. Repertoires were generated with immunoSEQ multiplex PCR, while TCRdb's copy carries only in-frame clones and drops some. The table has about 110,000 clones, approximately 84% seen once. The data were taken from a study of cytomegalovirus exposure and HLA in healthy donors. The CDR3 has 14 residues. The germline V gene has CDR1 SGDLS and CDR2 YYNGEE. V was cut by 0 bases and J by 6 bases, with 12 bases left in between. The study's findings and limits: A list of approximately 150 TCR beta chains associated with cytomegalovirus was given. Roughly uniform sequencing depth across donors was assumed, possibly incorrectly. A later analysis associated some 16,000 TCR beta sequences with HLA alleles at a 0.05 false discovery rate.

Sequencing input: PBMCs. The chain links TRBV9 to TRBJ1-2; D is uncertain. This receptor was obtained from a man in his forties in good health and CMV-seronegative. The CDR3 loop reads CASSVDPGSNGYTF. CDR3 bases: TGTGCCAGCAGCGTAGATCCAGGTAGTAATGGCTACACCTTC.